The rows below give T cell receptor beta chains drawn from one sample of a study of T cell responses to AZD1222 COVID-19 vaccine. Measured with immunoSEQ multiplex PCR; TCRdb has only the in-frame clones, and not every one. The table shows 120,000 or so clones, with roughly 86% occurring only once. The sequencing used peripheral blood, collected on day 0 of AZD1222 vaccination. The receptors stem from an adult in good health. Both conserved end residues are part of each CDR3. The D gene is left open where the match is weak. Clone size is shown for a subset of rows, as once, few, many or a class of expanded clone.

CDR3 protein: CASSWAGELFF
CDR3 DNA: TGTGCCAGCAGTTGGGCCGGGGAGCTGTTTTTT
V gene: TRBV2
J gene: TRBJ2-2
D gene: NA
clone size: NA

CDR3 protein: CASRGQGAYEQYF
CDR3 DNA: TGTGCCAGTAGAGGACAGGGCGCCTACGAGCAGTACTTC
V gene: TRBV19
J gene: TRBJ2-7
D gene: TRBD1
clone size: NA

CDR3 protein: CASSPHGTTGELFF
CDR3 DNA: TGTGCCAGCAGTCCGCATGGGACAACCGGGGAGCTGTTTTTT
V gene: TRBV6-5
J gene: TRBJ2-2
D gene: NA
clone size: few

CDR3 protein: CASKGQTGARTEAFF
CDR3 DNA: TGTGCCAGTAAGGGACAAACAGGGGCCCGGACTGAAGCTTTCTTT
V gene: TRBV19
J gene: TRBJ1-1
D gene: TRBD1
clone size: few

CDR3 protein: CASSFLGPGNSPLHF
CDR3 DNA: TGTGCCAGCAGCTTTTTAGGGCCGGGGAATTCACCCCTCCACTTT
V gene: TRBV7-2
J gene: TRBJ1-6
D gene: NA
clone size: NA

CDR3 protein: CASSLDLSGNTIYF
CDR3 DNA: TGTGCCAGCAGCTTGGATCTCTCTGGAAACACCATATATTTT
V gene: TRBV5-4
J gene: TRBJ1-3
D gene: NA
clone size: NA

CDR3 protein: CASSLRTSTDTQYF
CDR3 DNA: TGTGCCAGCAGCTTGCGGACTAGCACAGATACGCAGTATTTT
V gene: TRBV5-4
J gene: TRBJ2-3
D gene: NA
clone size: once

CDR3 protein: CASSGEINQPQHF
CDR3 DNA: TGTGCCAGTAGTGGAGAGATTAATCAGCCCCAGCATTTT
V gene: TRBV19
J gene: TRBJ1-5
D gene: NA
clone size: NA

CDR3 protein: CASSPWTSGETYEQYF
CDR3 DNA: TGTGCCAGCAGCCCATGGACTAGCGGGGAGACCTACGAGCAGTACTTC
V gene: TRBV7-9
J gene: TRBJ2-7
D gene: TRBD2
clone size: once

CDR3 protein: CASSPLPQGAGEQFF
CDR3 DNA: TGTGCCAGCTCACCATTGCCCCAGGGGGCTGGTGAGCAGTTCTTC
V gene: TRBV18
J gene: TRBJ2-1
D gene: TRBD1
clone size: NA

CDR3 protein: CASSPVKGDYGYTF
CDR3 DNA: TGTGCCAGCTCACCAGTTAAGGGGGACTATGGCTACACCTTC
V gene: TRBV18
J gene: TRBJ1-2
D gene: NA
clone size: NA

CDR3 protein: CASRNPGQPPSEQYF
CDR3 DNA: TGTGCCAGCAGGAACCCGGGACAGCCACCTTCCGAGCAGTACTTC
V gene: TRBV6-5
J gene: TRBJ2-7
D gene: TRBD1
clone size: NA

CDR3 protein: CASSLGGGTEAFF
CDR3 DNA: TGTGCCAGCAGCCTTGGGGGCGGAACTGAAGCTTTCTTT
V gene: TRBV9
J gene: TRBJ1-1
D gene: NA
clone size: NA

CDR3 protein: CASSRGGTDTQYF
CDR3 DNA: TGCGCCAGCAGTCGGGGGGGCACAGATACGCAGTATTTT
V gene: TRBV10-1
J gene: TRBJ2-3
D gene: TRBD2
clone size: NA

CDR3 protein: CASSIPGQGAHTEAFF
CDR3 DNA: TGTGCCAGTAGTATACCCGGACAGGGGGCGCACACTGAAGCTTTCTTT
V gene: TRBV19
J gene: TRBJ1-1
D gene: TRBD1
clone size: once

CDR3 protein: CASSVGSSGRWGEQFF
CDR3 DNA: TGTGCCAGCAGCGTAGGGTCTAGCGGGAGGTGGGGTGAGCAGTTCTTC
V gene: TRBV9
J gene: TRBJ2-1
D gene: TRBD2
clone size: NA

CDR3 protein: CASSLDRVGGNEQFF
CDR3 DNA: TGTGCCAGCAGCTTGGACAGGGTTGGAGGCAATGAGCAGTTCTTC
V gene: TRBV13
J gene: TRBJ2-1
D gene: TRBD1
clone size: NA

CDR3 protein: CASTRSPQAEAFF
CDR3 DNA: TGTGCCAGTACCCGGAGTCCCCAGGCTGAAGCTTTCTTT
V gene: TRBV19
J gene: TRBJ1-1
D gene: NA
clone size: once

CDR3 protein: CASSLAAGLDSPLHF
CDR3 DNA: TGCGCCAGCAGCTTGGCGGCAGGCTTGGATTCACCCCTCCACTTT
V gene: TRBV5-1
J gene: TRBJ1-6
D gene: NA
clone size: NA

CDR3 protein: CASSLVGGSYNEQFF
CDR3 DNA: TGTGCCAGCAGCTTAGTGGGGGGCAGCTACAATGAGCAGTTCTTC
V gene: TRBV11-2
J gene: TRBJ2-1
D gene: NA
clone size: NA

CDR3 protein: CASSGGTSSYEQYF
CDR3 DNA: TGTGCCAGCAGCGGGGGGACTAGCAGCTACGAGCAGTACTTC
V gene: TRBV9
J gene: TRBJ2-7
D gene: TRBD2
clone size: NA

CDR3 protein: CATSRATGGIDGYTF
CDR3 DNA: TGTGCCACCAGCAGAGCTACAGGGGGCATAGATGGCTACACCTTC
V gene: TRBV15
J gene: TRBJ1-2
D gene: TRBD1
clone size: once

CDR3 protein: CASSQDWATGTSGMDEQYF
CDR3 DNA: TGCGCCAGCAGCCAAGATTGGGCCACCGGGACTAGCGGGATGGACGAGCAGTACTTC
V gene: TRBV4-1
J gene: TRBJ2-7
D gene: TRBD2
clone size: NA

CDR3 protein: CASSHGGSPTISEQYF
CDR3 DNA: TGTGCCAGCAGTCATGGGGGGAGCCCTACCATCTCCGAGCAGTACTTC
V gene: TRBV6-2/TRBV6-3
J gene: TRBJ2-7
D gene: NA
clone size: few

CDR3 protein: CATKAGIRGNEQFF
CDR3 DNA: TGCGCCACCAAAGCCGGGATTCGAGGGAATGAGCAGTTCTTC
V gene: TRBV10-2
J gene: TRBJ2-1
D gene: NA
clone size: NA

CDR3 protein: CASSLLILGYEQYF
CDR3 DNA: TGTGCCAGCAGCCTCCTCATACTAGGCTACGAGCAGTACTTC
V gene: TRBV11-2
J gene: TRBJ2-7
D gene: NA
clone size: NA

CDR3 protein: CASSVVIGANTGELFF
CDR3 DNA: TGTGCCAGCAGCGTAGTCATAGGGGCGAACACCGGGGAGCTGTTTTTT
V gene: TRBV9
J gene: TRBJ2-2
D gene: NA
clone size: NA

CDR3 protein: CASSTRFLAGTDTQYF
CDR3 DNA: TGTGCCAGCAGTACCCGCTTTTTAGCCGGCACAGATACGCAGTATTTT
V gene: TRBV6-2/TRBV6-3
J gene: TRBJ2-3
D gene: NA
clone size: NA

CDR3 protein: CASSNYGELFF
CDR3 DNA: TGTGCCAGCAGCAATTACGGGGAGCTGTTTTTT
V gene: TRBV6-2/TRBV6-3
J gene: TRBJ2-2
D gene: NA
clone size: NA

CDR3 protein: CASSQGLRARRDEQFF
CDR3 DNA: TGCGCCAGCAGCCAAGGACTTCGAGCTCGAAGAGATGAGCAGTTCTTC
V gene: TRBV4-1
J gene: TRBJ2-1
D gene: NA
clone size: NA

CDR3 protein: CASSLVAAGELFF
CDR3 DNA: TGTGCCAGCAGCTTAGTGGCGGCCGGGGAGCTGTTTTTT
V gene: TRBV11-3
J gene: TRBJ2-2
D gene: NA
clone size: NA

CDR3 protein: CASSQGYQGADNEQFF
CDR3 DNA: TGTGCCAGCAGCCAAGGGTATCAGGGGGCCGACAATGAGCAGTTCTTC
V gene: TRBV4-2
J gene: TRBJ2-1
D gene: TRBD1
clone size: many

CDR3 protein: CASSSGQDSYEQYF
CDR3 DNA: TGTGCCAGCAGTTCGGGACAGGACTCCTACGAGCAGTACTTC
V gene: TRBV5-6
J gene: TRBJ2-7
D gene: TRBD1
clone size: NA

CDR3 protein: CASTHGKGYEQFF
CDR3 DNA: TGTGCCAGCACGCATGGCAAGGGCTATGAGCAGTTCTTC
V gene: TRBV12-3/TRBV12-4
J gene: TRBJ2-1
D gene: NA
clone size: NA

CDR3 protein: CASSLDGRGSGNTIYF
CDR3 DNA: TGCGCCAGCAGCTTGGATGGCAGGGGATCTGGAAACACCATATATTTT
V gene: TRBV5-1
J gene: TRBJ1-3
D gene: NA
clone size: NA

CDR3 protein: CASSVVASGRSGELFF
CDR3 DNA: TGTGCCAGCAGCGTAGTGGCTAGCGGGAGATCCGGGGAGCTGTTTTTT
V gene: TRBV9
J gene: TRBJ2-2
D gene: TRBD2
clone size: NA

CDR3 protein: CASSHVGGELFF
CDR3 DNA: TGTGCCAGCAGCCACGTGGGCGGGGAGCTGTTTTTT
V gene: TRBV3-1/TRBV3-2
J gene: TRBJ2-2
D gene: NA
clone size: NA

CDR3 protein: CASSQETAFYGYTF
CDR3 DNA: TGTGCCAGCAGCCAAGAGACGGCCTTCTATGGCTACACCTTC
V gene: TRBV3-1/TRBV3-2
J gene: TRBJ1-2
D gene: NA
clone size: NA

CDR3 protein: CASSLAINYGYTF
CDR3 DNA: TGTGCCAGCAGCTTAGCCATAAACTATGGCTACACCTTC
V gene: TRBV13
J gene: TRBJ1-2
D gene: NA
clone size: NA

CDR3 protein: CASSLRLADSYNEQFF
CDR3 DNA: TGTGCCAGCAGCTTAAGGCTAGCGGACTCCTACAATGAGCAGTTCTTC
V gene: TRBV11-2
J gene: TRBJ2-1
D gene: TRBD2
clone size: NA

CDR3 protein: CASSLAGLGGTGELFF
CDR3 DNA: TGCGCCAGCAGCTTGGCCGGCTTAGGGGGCACCGGGGAGCTGTTTTTT
V gene: TRBV5-1
J gene: TRBJ2-2
D gene: NA
clone size: once

CDR3 protein: CASTKQGGTEAFF
CDR3 DNA: TGTGCCAGCACTAAACAGGGGGGAACTGAAGCTTTCTTT
V gene: TRBV2
J gene: TRBJ1-1
D gene: TRBD1
clone size: NA

CDR3 protein: CASSLGDRGGGELFF
CDR3 DNA: TGTGCCAGCAGCTTGGGGGACAGGGGTGGCGGGGAGCTGTTTTTT
V gene: TRBV5-6
J gene: TRBJ2-2
D gene: TRBD1
clone size: NA

CDR3 protein: CASSLGPNNEQFF
CDR3 DNA: TGCGCCAGCAGCTTGGGACCCAACAATGAGCAGTTCTTC
V gene: TRBV5-1
J gene: TRBJ2-1
D gene: NA
clone size: NA

CDR3 protein: CASVQWGTNTGELFF
CDR3 DNA: TGTGCCAGCGTGCAGTGGGGAACGAACACCGGGGAGCTGTTTTTT
V gene: TRBV7-8
J gene: TRBJ2-2
D gene: NA
clone size: NA

CDR3 protein: CASSRAGGTGELFF
CDR3 DNA: TGTGCCAGCAGCCGGGCCGGGGGGACCGGGGAGCTGTTTTTT
V gene: TRBV28
J gene: TRBJ2-2
D gene: TRBD2
clone size: NA

CDR3 protein: CASSFPPGSSGNEQFF
CDR3 DNA: TGTGCCAGCAGCTTCCCCCCGGGCTCCAGCGGGAATGAGCAGTTCTTC
V gene: TRBV7-2
J gene: TRBJ2-1
D gene: NA
clone size: NA

CDR3 protein: CASSWAGPLSEQYF
CDR3 DNA: TGTGCCAGCAGTTGGGCAGGACCCTTGAGCGAGCAGTACTTC
V gene: TRBV6-2/TRBV6-3
J gene: TRBJ2-7
D gene: NA
clone size: NA

CDR3 protein: CASSLSGEADTQYF
CDR3 DNA: TGTGCTAGCAGCTTATCCGGGGAGGCAGATACGCAGTATTTT
V gene: TRBV7-7
J gene: TRBJ2-3
D gene: NA
clone size: NA

CDR3 protein: CAWSKAMTGDTEAFF
CDR3 DNA: TGTGCCTGGAGTAAGGCCATGACAGGGGACACTGAAGCTTTCTTT
V gene: TRBV30
J gene: TRBJ1-1
D gene: TRBD1
clone size: NA

CDR3 protein: CASSISRHGPLRGHEQFF
CDR3 DNA: TGTGCCAGTAGTATAAGTAGGCATGGACCCCTCCGCGGGCATGAGCAGTTCTTC
V gene: TRBV19
J gene: TRBJ2-1
D gene: NA
clone size: NA

CDR3 protein: CAWNTGTTYEQYF
CDR3 DNA: TGTGCCTGGAACACCGGGACTACCTACGAGCAGTACTTC
V gene: TRBV30
J gene: TRBJ2-7
D gene: TRBD2
clone size: NA

CDR3 protein: CASSSGQNTGELFF
CDR3 DNA: TGTGCCAGCAGCTCGGGACAGAACACCGGGGAGCTGTTTTTT
V gene: TRBV7-2
J gene: TRBJ2-2
D gene: NA
clone size: NA

CDR3 protein: CASSRGIQETQYF
CDR3 DNA: TGTGCCAGCAGCCGTGGGATCCAAGAGACCCAGTACTTC
V gene: TRBV3-1/TRBV3-2
J gene: TRBJ2-5
D gene: NA
clone size: NA

CDR3 protein: CAISAGAMNTEAFF
CDR3 DNA: TGTGCCATCAGTGCGGGCGCTATGAACACTGAAGCTTTCTTT
V gene: TRBV10-3
J gene: TRBJ1-1
D gene: NA
clone size: NA

CDR3 protein: CASSTQARRLEQYF
CDR3 DNA: TGCGCCAGCAGTACACAGGCTAGGAGGCTTGAGCAGTACTTC
V gene: TRBV10-2
J gene: TRBJ2-7
D gene: NA
clone size: NA

CDR3 protein: CASGWATGANVLTF
CDR3 DNA: TGTGCTAGTGGTTGGGCAACTGGGGCCAACGTCCTGACTTTC
V gene: TRBV12-5
J gene: TRBJ2-6
D gene: NA
clone size: NA

CDR3 protein: CASSFYGDEQYF
CDR3 DNA: TGTGCCAGCAGCTTCTACGGGGACGAGCAGTACTTC
V gene: TRBV7-2
J gene: TRBJ2-7
D gene: NA
clone size: NA

CDR3 protein: CAISEHLNTEAFF
CDR3 DNA: TGTGCCATCAGTGAACATCTAAACACTGAAGCTTTCTTT
V gene: TRBV10-3
J gene: TRBJ1-1
D gene: NA
clone size: NA

CDR3 protein: CASSRGQGLSYEQYF
CDR3 DNA: TGTGCCAGCAGCCGGGGACAGGGTCTCTCCTACGAGCAGTACTTC
V gene: TRBV3-1/TRBV3-2
J gene: TRBJ2-7
D gene: TRBD1
clone size: NA